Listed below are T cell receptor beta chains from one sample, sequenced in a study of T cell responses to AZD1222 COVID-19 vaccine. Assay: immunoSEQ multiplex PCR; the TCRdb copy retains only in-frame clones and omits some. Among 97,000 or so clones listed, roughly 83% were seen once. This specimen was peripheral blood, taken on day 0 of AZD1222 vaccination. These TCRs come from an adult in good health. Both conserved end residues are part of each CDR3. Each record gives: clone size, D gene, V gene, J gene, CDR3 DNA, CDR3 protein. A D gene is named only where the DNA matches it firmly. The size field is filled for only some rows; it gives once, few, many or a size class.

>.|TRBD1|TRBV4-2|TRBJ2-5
TGTGCCAGCAGCCAAGAAGGACAGGCCCACGGGGAAACCCAGTACTTC
CASSQEGQAHGETQYF
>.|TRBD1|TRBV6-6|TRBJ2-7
TGTGCCAGCAGGGGACAGGGTTCGTTGGCCGAGCAGTACTTC
CASRGQGSLAEQYF
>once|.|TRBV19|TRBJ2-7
TGTGCCAGTAGTTCGAGGTACAGGGCCACGGACGGCGAGCAGTACTTC
CASSSRYRATDGEQYF
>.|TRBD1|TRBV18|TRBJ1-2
TGTGCCAGCTCACCCCGACAGGGCGATGGCTACACCTTC
CASSPRQGDGYTF
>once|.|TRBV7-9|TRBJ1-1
TGTGCCAGCAGCCTACAGAACACTGAAGCTTTCTTT
CASSLQNTEAFF
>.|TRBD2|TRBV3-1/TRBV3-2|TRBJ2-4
TGTGCCAGCAGCCAACTAGCGGACCGAGGAAACATTCAGTACTTC
CASSQLADRGNIQYF
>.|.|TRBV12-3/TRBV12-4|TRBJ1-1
TGTGCCAGCAGTCCCACAGCGAACACTGAAGCTTTCTTT
CASSPTANTEAFF
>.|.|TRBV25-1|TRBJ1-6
TGTGCCAGCACTCAGGGAGGTAATTCACCCCTCCACTTT
CASTQGGNSPLHF
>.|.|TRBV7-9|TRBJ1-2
TGTGCCAGCAGCTTAGCCGGGGGATCGGCGATTGGCTACACCTTC
CASSLAGGSAIGYTF
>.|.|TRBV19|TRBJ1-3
TGTGCCAGTAGTATGGCCGGAAACACCATATATTTT
CASSMAGNTIYF
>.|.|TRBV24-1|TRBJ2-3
TGTGCCACCAGTGCAAGAACAGGGTTTGGCACAGATACGCAGTATTTT
CATSARTGFGTDTQYF
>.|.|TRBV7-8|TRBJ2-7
TGTGCCAGCAGCCGAGGCAGTGGGTCCGGCGAGCAGTACTTC
CASSRGSGSGEQYF
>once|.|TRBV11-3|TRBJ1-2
TGTGCCAGCAGCTACCAGGAGAACTATGGCTACACCTTC
CASSYQENYGYTF
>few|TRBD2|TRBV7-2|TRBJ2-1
TGTGCCAGCAGCTTAGAGGGGACTAGCGGGAGGTGGTTTAATGAGCAGTTCTTC
CASSLEGTSGRWFNEQFF
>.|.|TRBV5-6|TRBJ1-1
TGTGCCAGCAGCTTGTTTCCAGGGGACACTGAAGCTTTCTTT
CASSLFPGDTEAFF
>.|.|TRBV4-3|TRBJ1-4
TGCGCCAGCAGCCAAGTATGGGGGGTACGGGAAAAACTGTTTTTT
CASSQVWGVREKLFF
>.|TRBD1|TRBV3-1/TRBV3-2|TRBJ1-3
TGTGCCAGCAGCCCGCGGACAGGCCCCTCTGGAAACACCATATATTTT
CASSPRTGPSGNTIYF
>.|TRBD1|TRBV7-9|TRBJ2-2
TGTGCCAGCAGGGGGACAGGGCCCACCGGGGAGCTGTTTTTT
CASRGTGPTGELFF
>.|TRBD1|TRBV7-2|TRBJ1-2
TGTGCCAGCAGCCCCCAGGGGGCTAACTATGGCTACACCTTC
CASSPQGANYGYTF
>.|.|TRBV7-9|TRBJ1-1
TGTGCCAGCAGCTTAGCGAGGAACACTGAAGCTTTCTTT
CASSLARNTEAFF
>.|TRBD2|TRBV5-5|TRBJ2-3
TGTGCCAGCAGCCAGACGACGACCCAGCGGGGGGGCGTAGATACGCAGTATTTT
CASSQTTTQRGGVDTQYF
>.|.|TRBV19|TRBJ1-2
TGTGCCAGTAGTAACAGGGACTATGGCTACACCTTC
CASSNRDYGYTF
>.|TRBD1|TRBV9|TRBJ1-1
TGTGCCAGCAGCGTAGGGGACAGAAACACTGAAGCTTTCTTT
CASSVGDRNTEAFF
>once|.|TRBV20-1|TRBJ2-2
TGCAGTGCTCGACAAACCGGGGAGCTGTTTTTT
CSARQTGELFF
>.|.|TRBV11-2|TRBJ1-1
TGTGCCAGCAGCTCGGACCTTAACACTGAAGCTTTCTTT
CASSSDLNTEAFF
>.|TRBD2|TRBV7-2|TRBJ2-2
TGTGCCAGCAGCTTAGGACTAGCGGGAGTCCGCACCGGGGAGCTGTTTTTT
CASSLGLAGVRTGELFF
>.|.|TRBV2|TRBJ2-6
TGTGCCAGCAGTGAATTTAGCCTCGGGGCCAACGTCCTGACTTTC
CASSEFSLGANVLTF
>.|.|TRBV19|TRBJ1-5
TGTGCCAGTAGCGACGCGCCAGGAGGTGGCAATCAGCCCCAGCATTTT
CASSDAPGGGNQPQHF
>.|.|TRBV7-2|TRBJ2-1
TGTGCCAGCAGCGGACTTAGCTCCTACAATGAGCAGTTCTTC
CASSGLSSYNEQFF
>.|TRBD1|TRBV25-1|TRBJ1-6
TGTGCCAGCAGTGAAGGGACAGGGAATTCACCCCTCCACTTT
CASSEGTGNSPLHF
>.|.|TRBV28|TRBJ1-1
TGTGCCAGCACCCCATGGATGAACACTGAAGCTTTCTTT
CASTPWMNTEAFF
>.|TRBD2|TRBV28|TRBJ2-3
TGTGCCAGCAGTTTGGGAGGGCAGGGCCAGTATTTT
CASSLGGQGQYF
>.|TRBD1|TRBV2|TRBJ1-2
TGTGCCAGCAGTGCCACAGGGGAGGGTCGCACCTTC
CASSATGEGRTF
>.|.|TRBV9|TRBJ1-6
TGTGCCAGCACCATAAACGCGCAGGGGAATTCACCCCTCCACTTT
CASTINAQGNSPLHF
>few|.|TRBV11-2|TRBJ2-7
TGTGCCAGCAGCTCGAAGACAGGTTTCAGCTCCTACGAGCAGTACTTC
CASSSKTGFSSYEQYF
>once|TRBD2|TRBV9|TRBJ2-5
TGTGCCAGCAGCCCTAGACTAGCTGGAGAGACCCAGTACTTC
CASSPRLAGETQYF
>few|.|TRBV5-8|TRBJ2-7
TGTGCCAGCAGCCTAGCAGGGGTTAGCTCCTACGAGCAGTACTTC
CASSLAGVSSYEQYF
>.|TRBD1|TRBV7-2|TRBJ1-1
TGTGCCAGCAGCTTATTTGAGACAGGGTCTTTTGAAGCTTTCTTT
CASSLFETGSFEAFF
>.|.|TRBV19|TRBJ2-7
TGTGCCAGTAGGGGACTTCCCCACCAAAACGAGCAGTACTTC
CASRGLPHQNEQYF
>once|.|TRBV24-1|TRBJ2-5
TGTGCCACCAGCGCATGGGACCAAGAGACCCAGTACTTC
CATSAWDQETQYF
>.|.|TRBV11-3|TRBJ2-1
TGTGCCAGCAGCTTCATGTTAAGCTCCTACAATGAGCAGTTCTTC
CASSFMLSSYNEQFF
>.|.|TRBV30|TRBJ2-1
TGTGCCTGGAATCGCCGGATTTTGGACGATGAGCAGTTCTTC
CAWNRRILDDEQFF
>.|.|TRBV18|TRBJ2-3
TGTGCCAGCTCACCACCACTAGTGTCCACAGATACGCAGTATTTT
CASSPPLVSTDTQYF
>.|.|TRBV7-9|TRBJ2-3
TGTGCCAGCAGCTTACTAGCCGGGGGTGGCACAGATACGCAGTATTTT
CASSLLAGGGTDTQYF
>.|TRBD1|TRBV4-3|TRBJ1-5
TGCGCCAGCAGCCAAGATAGGGCGTCAGGGGGGGATCAGCCCCAGCATTTT
CASSQDRASGGDQPQHF
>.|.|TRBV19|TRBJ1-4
TGTGCCAGTAGTCCCCGACTGGGGGGATACAATGAAAAACTGTTTTTT
CASSPRLGGYNEKLFF
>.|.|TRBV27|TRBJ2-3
TGTGCCAGCAGTCCCTATTACCGAGAAACAGCGACAGATACGCAGTATTTT
CASSPYYRETATDTQYF
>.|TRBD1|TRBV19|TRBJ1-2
TGTGCCAGTAGCGGGGTCCTGACAGGGCTTGGCTACACCTTC
CASSGVLTGLGYTF